This TCR beta chain was captured in a study of PD-L1 blockade in urothelial cancer. Study at large: Most patients, about nine tenths of the roughly 30, were males with bladder-origin cancer. Analyses were performed on blood at 3 weeks after treatment start (the second dose) and at 6 weeks. Reported median T cell count for blood samples was around 140,000.

Sequenced by immunoSEQ multiplex PCR; TCRdb stores in-frame clones only, minus some. The table records around 100,000 clones, about 91% of them present only once. The CDR3 has 13 amino acids. Trimming removed 7 bases from V and 5 bases from J, with 14 bases in between. From germline, CDR1 is WSHSY and CDR2 SAAADI. Patients' cancers were locally advanced or metastatic urothelial carcinomas. The receptor was isolated from an elderly woman with urothelial cancer. V is TRBV10-2 and J is TRBJ1-2; no firm D call. This specimen was PBMCs, taken around atezolizumab (anti-PD-L1) treatment. CDR3 region: CASIGKPTYGYTF. In nucleotides, the CDR3 is TGCGCCAGCATCGGGAAGCCGACATATGGCTACACCTTC.